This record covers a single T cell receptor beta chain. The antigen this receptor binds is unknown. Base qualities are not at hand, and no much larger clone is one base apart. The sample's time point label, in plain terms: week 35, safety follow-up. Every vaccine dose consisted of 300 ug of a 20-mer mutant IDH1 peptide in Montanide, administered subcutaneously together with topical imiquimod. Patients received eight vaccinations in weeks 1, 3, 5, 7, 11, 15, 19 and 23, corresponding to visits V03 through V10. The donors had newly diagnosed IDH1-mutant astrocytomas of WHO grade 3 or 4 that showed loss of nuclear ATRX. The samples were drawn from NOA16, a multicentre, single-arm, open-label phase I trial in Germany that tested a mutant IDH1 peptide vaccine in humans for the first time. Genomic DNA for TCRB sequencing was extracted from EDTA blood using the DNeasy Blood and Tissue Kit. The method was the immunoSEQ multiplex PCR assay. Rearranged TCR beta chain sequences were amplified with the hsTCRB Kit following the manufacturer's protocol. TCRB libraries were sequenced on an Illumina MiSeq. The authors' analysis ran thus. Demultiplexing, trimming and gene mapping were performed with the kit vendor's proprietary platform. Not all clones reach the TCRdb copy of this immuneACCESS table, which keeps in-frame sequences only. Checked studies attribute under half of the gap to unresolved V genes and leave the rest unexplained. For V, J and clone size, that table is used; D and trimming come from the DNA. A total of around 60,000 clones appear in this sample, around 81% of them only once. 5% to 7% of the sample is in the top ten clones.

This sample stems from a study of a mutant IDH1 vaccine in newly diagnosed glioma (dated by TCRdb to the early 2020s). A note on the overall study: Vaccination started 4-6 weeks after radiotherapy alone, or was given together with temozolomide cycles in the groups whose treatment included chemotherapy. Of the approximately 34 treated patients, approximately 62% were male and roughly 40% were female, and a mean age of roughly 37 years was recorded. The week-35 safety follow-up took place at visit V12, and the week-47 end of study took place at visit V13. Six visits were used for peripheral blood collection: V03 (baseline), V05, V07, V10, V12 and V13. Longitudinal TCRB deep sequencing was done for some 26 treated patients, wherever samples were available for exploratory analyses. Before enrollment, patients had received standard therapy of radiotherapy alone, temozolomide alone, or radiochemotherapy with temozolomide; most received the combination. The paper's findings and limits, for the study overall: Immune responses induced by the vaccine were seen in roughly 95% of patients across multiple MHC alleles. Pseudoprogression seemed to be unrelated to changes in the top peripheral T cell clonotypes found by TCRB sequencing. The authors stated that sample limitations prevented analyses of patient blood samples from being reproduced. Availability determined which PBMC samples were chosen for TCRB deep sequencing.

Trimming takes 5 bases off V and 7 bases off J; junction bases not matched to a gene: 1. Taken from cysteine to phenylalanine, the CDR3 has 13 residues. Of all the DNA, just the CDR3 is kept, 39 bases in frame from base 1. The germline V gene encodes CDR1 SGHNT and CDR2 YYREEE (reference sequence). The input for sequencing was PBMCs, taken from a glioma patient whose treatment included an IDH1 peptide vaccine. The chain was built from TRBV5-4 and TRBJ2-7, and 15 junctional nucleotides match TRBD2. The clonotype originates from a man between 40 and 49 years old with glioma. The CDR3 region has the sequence CASRGLAGGEQYF. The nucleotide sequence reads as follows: TGTGCCAGCAGGGGACTAGCGGGAGGTGAGCAGTACTTC. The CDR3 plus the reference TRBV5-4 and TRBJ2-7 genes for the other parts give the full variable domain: ETGVTQSPTHLIKTRGQQVTLRCSSQSGHNTVSWYQQALGQGPQFIFQYYREEENGRGNFPPRFSGLQFPNYSSELNVNALELDDSALYLCASRGLAGGEQYFGPGTRLTVT.